This TCR beta chain was profiled in a study of CD8 T cell repertoires and HIV-1 epitope variants. Study-wide context: Epitopes were three Gag families plus Nef HW9 and YT9.

Repertoires were generated with immunoSEQ multiplex PCR, while TCRdb's copy carries only in-frame clones and drops some. The repertoire holds 2,500 to 3,500 clones, with approximately 69% as singletons. This clone was found a few times. The antigen remains unidentified. From germline, CDR1 is LNHDA and CDR2 SQIVND (reference sequence). The ends were cut back, 8 bases at V and 7 bases at J, with 8 bases in the middle. The CDR3 totals 10 residues. This receptor was identified in a male donor with HIV. The material sequenced was cultured CD8+ T cells derived from PBMCs. This rearrangement joins TRBV19 to TRBJ1-1; D uncertain. In DNA, the CDR3 is TGTGCCAGTCGCGAGGATGAAGCTTTCTTT. It is translated as CASREDEAFF.